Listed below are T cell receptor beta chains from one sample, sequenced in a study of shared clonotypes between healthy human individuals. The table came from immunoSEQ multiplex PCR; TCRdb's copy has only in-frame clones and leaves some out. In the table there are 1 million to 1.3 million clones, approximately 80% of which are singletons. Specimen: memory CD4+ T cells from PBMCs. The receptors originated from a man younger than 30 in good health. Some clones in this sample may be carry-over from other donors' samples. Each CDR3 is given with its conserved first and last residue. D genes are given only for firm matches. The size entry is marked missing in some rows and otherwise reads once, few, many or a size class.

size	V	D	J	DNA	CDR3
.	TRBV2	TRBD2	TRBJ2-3	TGTGCCAGCAGACGGCGGGAGGAGACAGATACGCAGTATTTT	CASRRREETDTQYF
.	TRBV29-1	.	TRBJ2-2	TGCAGCGTTGGGGGGACCCTAAGACCGAACACCGGGGAGCTGTTTTTT	CSVGGTLRPNTGELFF
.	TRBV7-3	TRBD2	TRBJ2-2	TGTGCCAGCAGCTTACATAGCGGGAGGAACACCGGGGAGCTGTTTTTT	CASSLHSGRNTGELFF
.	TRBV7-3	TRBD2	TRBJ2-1	TGTGCCAGCAGCCGCCCCGGTAGCGGGAACAATGAGCAGTTCTTC	CASSRPGSGNNEQFF
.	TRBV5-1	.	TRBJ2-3	TGCGCCAGCAGCCCCAGGGTGGTGTCCACAGATACGCAGTATTTT	CASSPRVVSTDTQYF
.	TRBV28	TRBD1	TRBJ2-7	TGTGCCAGCAGTTCCCCGGACAGGGGGCGTACCTACGAGCAGTACTTC	CASSSPDRGRTYEQYF
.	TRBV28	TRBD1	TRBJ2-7	TGTGCCAGCAGTTCCGGGACAGGGGGGGTCTACGAGCAGTACTTC	CASSSGTGGVYEQYF
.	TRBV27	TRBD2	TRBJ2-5	TGTGCCAGCAGTTCATGGACTAGCGTGGAGACCCAGTACTTC	CASSSWTSVETQYF
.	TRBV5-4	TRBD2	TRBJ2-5	TGTGCCAGCAGCTTTAGCGGGACTGAGACCCAGTACTTC	CASSFSGTETQYF
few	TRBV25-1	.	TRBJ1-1	TGTGCCAGCACCTCACGCATGGGAACTGAAGCTTTCTTT	CASTSRMGTEAFF
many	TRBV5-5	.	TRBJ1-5	TGTGCCAGCAGCTTGGAGGGGCATCAGCCCCAGCATTTT	CASSLEGHQPQHF
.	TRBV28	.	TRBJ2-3	TGTGCCAGCAGCAAAAACCCAGGTGGTAGCGATAGCACAGATACGCAGTATTTT	CASSKNPGGSDSTDTQYF
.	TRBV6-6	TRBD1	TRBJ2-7	TGTGCCAGCACCCAAGGTGGGACAGACTACGAGCAGTACTTC	CASTQGGTDYEQYF
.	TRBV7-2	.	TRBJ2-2	TGTGCCAGCAGCTTGGGCCGAGGGGGCACCGGGGAGCTGTTTTTT	CASSLGRGGTGELFF
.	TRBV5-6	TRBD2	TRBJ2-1	TGTGCCAGCAGCCGGGGACTAGCGGGATCTATCAATGAGCAGTTCTTC	CASSRGLAGSINEQFF
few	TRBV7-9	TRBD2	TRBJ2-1	TGTGCCAGCAGCTCGACTAGCGGGAGCTATGAGCAGTTCTTC	CASSSTSGSYEQFF
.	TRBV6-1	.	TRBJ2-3	TGTGCCAGCACCATCCGCACAGATACGCAGTATTTT	CASTIRTDTQYF
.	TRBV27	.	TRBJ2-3	TGTGCCAGCAGTTTGGGAACAGGGGATACGCAGTATTTT	CASSLGTGDTQYF
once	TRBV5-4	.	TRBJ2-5	TGTGCCAGCAGCTCATTCTACCAAGAGACCCAGTACTTC	CASSSFYQETQYF
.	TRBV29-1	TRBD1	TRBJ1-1	TGCAGCGTTGAAGGAGGACAGGGGTGGCCTGAAGCTTTCTTT	CSVEGGQGWPEAFF
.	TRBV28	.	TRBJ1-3	TGTGCCAGCAGGCCCCCAAGAAGGGGAAACACCATATATTTT	CASRPPRRGNTIYF
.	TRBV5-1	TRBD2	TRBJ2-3	TGCGCCAGCAGCTTAGGTCTTGCTCTAGCGGGAGAAGATACGCAGTATTTT	CASSLGLALAGEDTQYF
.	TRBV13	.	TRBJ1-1	TGTGCCAGCAGGGCAGGGAGGGTGAACACTGAAGCTTTCTTT	CASRAGRVNTEAFF
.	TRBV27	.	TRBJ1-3	TGTGCCAGCAACGTCGACACTTTCTCTGGAAACACCATATATTTT	CASNVDTFSGNTIYF
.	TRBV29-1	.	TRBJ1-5	TGCAGCGTTGGGTCAGCTAATCAGCCCCAGCATTTT	CSVGSANQPQHF
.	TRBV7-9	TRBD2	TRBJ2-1	TGTGCCAGCAGCTCCACTAGCGGGAGGGCCGGGAATGAGCAGTTCTTC	CASSSTSGRAGNEQFF
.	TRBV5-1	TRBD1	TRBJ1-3	TGCGCCAGCAGCTCACAGGGGCCTTATGCTGGAAACACCATATATTTT	CASSSQGPYAGNTIYF
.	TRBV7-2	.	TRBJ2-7	TGTGCCAGCAGCTTAGGGGGTAGGGCCCTCTCCTACGAGCAGTACTTC	CASSLGGRALSYEQYF
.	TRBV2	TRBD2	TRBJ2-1	TGTGCCAGCAGCGCCACTAGCGGGAGGGCCCATGAGCAGTTCTTC	CASSATSGRAHEQFF
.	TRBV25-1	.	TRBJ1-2	TGTGCCAGCAGTGAATACTTCCAGGAACGCGGCTACACCTTC	CASSEYFQERGYTF
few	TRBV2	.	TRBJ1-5	TGTGCCAGCAGGGAGGACAGACGCAATCAGCCCCAGCATTTT	CASREDRRNQPQHF
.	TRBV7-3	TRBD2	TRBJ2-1	TGTGCCAGCAGCCCAACTAGCGGGAGTTTCAATGAGCAGTTCTTC	CASSPTSGSFNEQFF
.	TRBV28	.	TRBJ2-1	TGTGCCAGCAGAGCCAGGGGTTACAATGAGCAGTTCTTC	CASRARGYNEQFF
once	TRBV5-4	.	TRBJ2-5	TGTGCCAGCAGCTTCGGTCGGGCGGGGGAGACCCAGTACTTC	CASSFGRAGETQYF
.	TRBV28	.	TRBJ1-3	TGTGCCAGCAGTTTATGGACAGGAAGATCTGGAAACACCATATATTTT	CASSLWTGRSGNTIYF
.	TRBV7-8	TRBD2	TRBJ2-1	TGTGCCAGCAGCCAATTTCAGCGGGAGGGCCAGGGTGAGCAGTTCTTC	CASSQFQREGQGEQFF
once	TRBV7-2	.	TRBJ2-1	TGTGCCAGCAGCTACGCCCGGGACACAGCCCCGTTCTTC	CASSYARDTAPFF
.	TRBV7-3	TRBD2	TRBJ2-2	TGTGCCAGCAGCTTAGGACTAGCGGGTACCGGGGAGCTGTTTTTT	CASSLGLAGTGELFF
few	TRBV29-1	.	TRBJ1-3	TGCAGCGTTACGGTCTCTGGAAACACCATATATTTT	CSVTVSGNTIYF
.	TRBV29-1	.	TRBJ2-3	TGCAGCGTTGATTTGCCAGGGACAGATACGCAGTATTTT	CSVDLPGTDTQYF
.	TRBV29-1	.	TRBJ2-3	TGCAGCGTAATTAAGGGGAAAGGGGACACAGATACGCAGTATTTT	CSVIKGKGDTDTQYF
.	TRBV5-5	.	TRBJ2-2	TGTGCCAGCAGCTTCGAGCGGGTGCGGAGGGAGCTGTTTTTT	CASSFERVRRELFF
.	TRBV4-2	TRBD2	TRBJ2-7	TGTGCCAGCAGCTCGGCCGGGACTAGCGTCTCCTACGAGCAGTACTTC	CASSSAGTSVSYEQYF
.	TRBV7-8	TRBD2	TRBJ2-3	TGTGCCAGCAGCTTACACGGGAGGAGGGGAGATACGCAGTATTTT	CASSLHGRRGDTQYF
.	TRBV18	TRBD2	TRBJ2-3	TGTGCCAGCTCACCGGGACTAGCGGGAGGGGATACGCAGTATTTT	CASSPGLAGGDTQYF
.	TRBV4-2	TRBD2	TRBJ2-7	TGTGCCAGCAGCCAAGAGCGACTAGCGGGAGTAGAGTCCTACGAGCAGTACTTC	CASSQERLAGVESYEQYF
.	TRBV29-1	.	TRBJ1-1	TGCAGCGTTCGACAGCTTTTAATGAACACTGAAGCTTTCTTT	CSVRQLLMNTEAFF
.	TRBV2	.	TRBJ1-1	TGTGCCAACAGTGAGAACACTGAAGCTTTCTTT	CANSENTEAFF
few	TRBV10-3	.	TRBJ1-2	TGTGCCATCAGTGAGAGGCAGCCCGCTGGCCATGGCTACACCTTC	CAISERQPAGHGYTF
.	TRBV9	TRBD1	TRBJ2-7	TGTGCCAGCAGCGTATTGGGACAGGGGGCGACCGAGCAGTACTTC	CASSVLGQGATEQYF
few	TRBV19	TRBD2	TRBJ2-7	TGTGCCAGTAGTCTACCAGGGACTAGCTCGTACGAGCAGTACTTC	CASSLPGTSSYEQYF
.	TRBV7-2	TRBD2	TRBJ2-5	TGTGCCAGCAGCTTAGGACTAGCGCAAGAGACCCAGTACTTC	CASSLGLAQETQYF